This T cell receptor (beta chain) comes out of a study of T cells after yellow fever vaccination (dated by TCRdb to about 2019). In the study overall: Libraries from fractions with low cell numbers were prepared with the SMART-Seq v4 Ultra Low Input RNA kit. To track T-cell clones before and after primary and booster YFV17D yellow fever vaccination, bulk TCR alpha and beta repertoires were sequenced longitudinally. Blood was collected at multiple timepoints before and after primary and secondary immunization, and bulk PBMC replicates and cell subsets were isolated. The cohort comprised two healthy male donors, one aged 18 to 29 and one aged 30 to 40 years. Overall results and qualifications from the work: After the booster, most clones that had expanded after primary vaccination were detected again (almost 97% of CD4 and about 88% of CD8), suggesting broad maintenance of memory. A small fraction of clonotypes showed up in both the CD4 and CD8 compartments, probably as a result of convergent recombination. Because the study included only a couple of donors, the extent to which the findings can be generalized is limited. Computational filtering was needed because FACS-sorted repertoires could contain abundant contaminating clonotypes from the bulk population. The secondary T-cell response was found to be weaker but faster than the primary response, with a peak reached on day 5 rather than on day 15.

The germline V gene sets CDR1 to SGHRS and CDR2 to YFSETQ. The CDR3 starts with the cysteine, ends with the phenylalanine, and has 12 residues. Only the CDR3 DNA is retained, 36 bases long and in frame from the first base. Sequencing used an Illumina NovaSeq 6000. TCR cDNA was synthesized by 5'RACE template switching, through which a universal primer site and unique molecular identifiers were introduced. cDNA synthesis was primed from both the TCR alpha and TCR beta constant segments. Library amplification involved two PCR steps, and the second step added sample barcodes and sequencing adapters. Sequencing of libraries was performed on Illumina HiSeq 2500 (2x100 bp) or NovaSeq (2x150 bp). Processing in the source paper ran as follows. Reads were demultiplexed and collapsed into UMI consensus sequences with MIGEC, and V(D)J alignment was performed with MiXCR. Vaccine-responding clonotypes were defined with edgeR using replicate PBMC samples, requiring FDR below 0.01 and a log2 fold change above 5 up to day 15. CD4 or CD8 identity was assigned to each bulk clonotype according to whether the clonotype was present at higher abundance in the sequenced CD4 repertoire or the sequenced CD8 repertoire. Using fastp trimming at Q25 and MiXCR clonotype assembly, TCRdb reanalyzed the public sequencing data and kept in-frame beta chains. Identical CDR3 proteins give one entry, which carries the most common genes and DNA. TCRdb assigned the V and J calls; the authors' analysis was not used. For this sample there are approximately 240,000 distinct CDR3 sequences; over 3% appear just once. The ten biggest clones cover under 20% of the sample.

The treatment or condition label of this sample denotes: live attenuated yellow fever vaccine strain. Two biological replicates of bulk PBMCs were collected at each blood-draw timepoint. PBMCs were isolated from peripheral blood using a standard Ficoll-Paque protocol. TriZol was used to extract RNA from bulk PBMCs, from CD4 and CD8 fractions, and from dextramer-positive and dextramer-negative fractions. This clonotype occurred many times. Its specific antigen is unknown. At one end, the junction sequence differs from germline, possibly due to a read error. The specimen comprised PBMCs, sampled 15 days after the yellow fever booster vaccination. The rearrangement joined TRBV5-1 to TRBJ2-5, with the D gene too uncertain to name. The clonotype was recovered from a man younger than 30 who received the YFV17D yellow fever vaccine. The sequence in DNA is TGCGCCAGCAGCACGGGTCAAGGGACCCAGTACTTC. It specifies CASSTGQGTQYF.